These 17 T cell receptor beta chains originate from one sample sequenced in a study of tumour-infiltrating T cells in Burkitt lymphoma. Clones were read by immunoSEQ multiplex PCR, and TCRdb kept only the in-frame ones, dropping some. The sample includes roughly 2,600 clones, roughly four fifths of them seen just once. Sequencing was carried out using tumor tissue. These receptors came from a human donor with diffuse large B-cell lymphoma.

The rearrangement links TRBV4-3 to TRBJ2-1; 8 bases map to TRBD2. The V segment lost 3 bases and the J segment 10 bases; nucleotides outside the gene matches: 11. The germline CDR1 and CDR2 sequences are LGHNA and YSLEER. There are 15 residues in the CDR3. CDR3 in DNA: TGCGCCAGCAGCCATGGCCCGGGAGGGGAGTGGGAGCAGTTCTTC. Amino acid sequence: CASSHGPGGEWEQFF.

The V gene is TRBV11-2, the J gene TRBJ2-3, with 9 bases matching TRBD2. CDR1 SGHAT and CDR2 FQNNGV come from the germline V gene. CDR3 size: 16 residues. With V trimmed by 3 bases and J by 6 bases, 10 bases remained unmatched. The CDR3 spells CASSLKLAGLVDTQYF. Here the CDR3 DNA reads TGTGCCAGCAGCTTGAAGCTAGCGGGGTTGGTGGATACGCAGTATTTT.

This chain links TRBV27 with TRBJ2-2; D unclear. Trimming removed 2 bases from V and 11 bases from J, with 18 bases in between. The CDR3 is made up of 15 amino acids. Germline V gives CDR1 MNHEY, CDR2 SMNVEV (reference sequence). The CDR3 DNA reads TGTGCCAGCAGTTTAGAAACAAGGGTCCTCGGAGAGCTGTTTTTT. Residues: CASSLETRVLGELFF.

This clone is labeled large. This chain links TRBV9 with TRBJ1-5; D is ambiguous. V was cut by 0 bases and J by 2 bases, with 3 bases left in between. From germline, CDR1 is SGDLS and CDR2 YYNGEE. The CDR3 contains 13 residues. CDR3 protein: CASSVDGNQPQHF. In DNA form, the CDR3 reads TGTGCCAGCAGCGTAGACGGCAATCAGCCCCAGCATTTT.

As regards this clone: One end of the junction varies from germline; a read error may be responsible. The rearrangement uses TRBV7-7 and TRBJ2-1; D unclear. CDR1 and CDR2 from the germline V gene are SSHAT and FNYEAQ (reference sequence). This CDR3 has 13 residues. CDR3 bases: TGTGCTAGCAGCCCGAGCTGGACGGAAGAGCAGTTCTTC. This encodes CASSPSWTEEQFF.

CDR3 sequence: CASSPGDFGNEKLFF. As DNA, the CDR3 is TGTGCCAGCAGCCCGGGGGATTTTGGTAATGAAAAACTGTTTTTT. The chain combines TRBV7-2 with TRBJ1-4, with D perhaps matching TRBD1 (5 bases). Trimming cost V 5 bases and J 4 bases, with 14 bases left between them. Germline lookup yields CDR1 SGHTA and CDR2 FQGNSA. The CDR3 extends over 15 amino acids.

This clone occurred once. The chain is built from TRBV11-2 and TRBJ2-7; 8 bases map to TRBD1. The V gene end was trimmed by 1 base and the J gene end by 0 bases; junction bases not matched to a gene: 2. The CDR3 length is 15 residues. Germline loops: CDR1 SGHAT, CDR2 FQNNGV. The chain's CDR3 is CASSLAGTGSYEQYF. CDR3 nucleotide sequence: TGTGCCAGCAGCTTAGCTGGGACAGGCTCCTACGAGCAGTACTTC.

V is TRBV27 and J is TRBJ2-7; D is ambiguous. Trimming shortened V by 6 bases and J by 2 bases, and 11 bases separated the two germline ends. CDR3 length equals 13 residues. The germline V gene has CDR1 MNHEY and CDR2 SMNVEV (reference sequence). CDR3 sequence: CASSRAPAYEQYF. The DNA of the CDR3 is TGTGCCAGCAGCCGTGCTCCGGCCTACGAGCAGTACTTC.

The chain combines TRBV27 with TRBJ2-3; 7 nucleotides agree with TRBD2. The CDR3 sequence is 17 residues long. V was clipped by 6 bases and J by 5 bases; unmatched bases: 17. Germline V gene data show CDR1 as MNHEY and CDR2 as SMNVEV (reference sequence). CDR3 bases: TGTGCCAGCAGCCCCGGCCGACTAGCCGCCACTTTAGATACGCAGTATTTT. It yields the protein CASSPGRLAATLDTQYF.

This clone appeared a single time. The chain couples TRBV13 to TRBJ2-7; a weak D match, TRBD1 (6 bases). The CDR3 is 13 amino acids. The V end was cut by 5 bases, the J end by 6 bases, with 14 bases between. CDR1 is PRHDT, CDR2 FYEKMQ, per germline (reference sequence). CDR3 in DNA: TGTGCCAGCAGCCACCTGGGACAATTCGAGCAGTACTTC. Amino acid sequence: CASSHLGQFEQYF.

The chain joins TRBV27 to TRBJ2-7; maybe TRBD2 (6 bases). V was clipped by 0 bases and J by 6 bases, with 12 bases between them. Per the germline V gene, CDR1 is MNHEY and CDR2 is SMNVEV (reference sequence). The CDR3 has 14 residues. CDR3 DNA sequence: TGTGCCAGCAGTTTATCGGGAGGAAGAGCCGAGCAGTACTTC. Translated, it gives CASSLSGGRAEQYF.

The J gene is TRBJ1-4, the V gene TRBV19; D perhaps matches TRBD1 (5 bases). CDR3 length: 15 residues. Trimming cost V 3 bases and J 1 base, with 9 bases left between them. CDR1 LNHDA and CDR2 SQIVND come from the germline V gene (reference sequence). As DNA, the CDR3 is TGTGCCAGTAGTATTTCGGGACGAACTAATGAAAAACTGTTTTTT. As protein: CASSISGRTNEKLFF.

In its sample, this clone was seen once. DNA for the CDR3: TGCGCCAGCAGCTGGGAAGGATTAGAGACCCAGTACTTC. As protein: CASSWEGLETQYF. The genes are TRBV5-1 and TRBJ2-5; D remains unclear. The CDR3 consists of 13 residues. With 3 bases removed from V and 4 bases from J, the gap between germline ends came to 10 bases. Per the germline V gene, CDR1 is SGHRS and CDR2 is YFSETQ.

The CDR3 DNA reads TGCGCCAGCAGCGTAGCGGGAGACCTCTACAATGAGCAGTTCTTC. Its translation is CASSVAGDLYNEQFF. V gene TRBV5-1 combines with J gene TRBJ2-1; TRBD2 agrees at 9 bases. In germline, CDR1 is SGHRS, CDR2 YFSETQ. V trimming: 4 bases; J trimming: 3 bases; junction bases outside the gene matches: 5. The length of the CDR3 is 15 residues.

This chain joins TRBV10-2 and TRBJ1-1, with D possibly matching TRBD1 (6 bases). Germline loops: CDR1 WSHSY, CDR2 SAAADI. There are 13 residues in the CDR3. Trimming removed 6 bases at V and 1 base at J, with 9 bases between. In nucleotides, the CDR3 is TGCGCCAGCAGATACAGGGAGAACACTGAAGCTTTCTTT. It encodes CASRYRENTEAFF.

The sample holds one count of this clone. V and J are TRBV7-2 and TRBJ2-7; D is unresolved. Germline assignment: CDR1 SGHTA and CDR2 FQGNSA. This CDR3 contains 14 residues. Deletions cut 5 bases from V and 7 bases from J, with 18 bases between. CDR3 nucleotide sequence: TGTGCCAGCAGCGGTCCCACGAAAGATAAAGAGCAGTACTTC. Translated: CASSGPTKDKEQYF.

This chain joins TRBV4-3 and TRBJ2-2; unclear D gene. Germline CDR1 LGHNA, CDR2 YSLEER. CDR3 length: 12 residues. V was trimmed by 4 bases and J by 8 bases, leaving 8 bases between them. This CDR3 is CASSPGSGELFF. CDR3 sequence (DNA): TGCGCCAGCAGCCCCGGATCGGGGGAGCTGTTTTTT.